This TCR beta chain was identified in a study of cytomegalovirus exposure and HLA in healthy donors. The study, taken as a whole, reports: A prior analysis recorded that most TCR beta V segments were productive about 87% or about 30% of the time. The listing of roughly 160 TCR beta chains classed them as cytomegalovirus-associated.

Concerning this clone itself: The target antigen is unknown.

With 60 Vbeta and 13 Jbeta primers, the PCR was carried out. Assay used: immunoSEQ multiplex PCR; TCRdb lists only in-frame clones, some missing. Its listing shows over 65,000 clones. Germline V gives CDR1 SGHDT, CDR2 YYEEEE. The J segment lost 6 bases and the V segment lost 4 bases, leaving 5 bases of the junction unmatched. This CDR3 contains 14 residues. The TCR was taken from a man aged 25-45 years in good health and CMV-seronegative. Input material: PBMCs. This chain connects TRBV5-6 to TRBJ1-1, with TRBD1 identical over 11 bases. DNA for the CDR3: TGTGCCAGCAGCGACGGGACAGGGGGGCCTGAAGCTTTCTTT. Translation: CASSDGTGGPEAFF.